This T cell receptor (beta chain) was obtained from a study of blood T cell repertoires in COVID-19. The overall study: Sources were T cells, B-cell-depleted T cells, or PBMCs; the material itself was cDNA or gDNA.

Trimming cost V 6 bases and J 8 bases; bases outside gene matches: 10. The CDR3 sequence is 15 residues long. Germline V gene data show CDR1 as MNHEY and CDR2 as SVGAGI. Profiled with immunoSEQ multiplex PCR; TCRdb holds only in-frame clones, not every one. The sample has tens of thousands of clones; 70% to 90% are singletons. This TCR was sampled from a human donor in a cohort sampled during active COVID-19. Sequenced input: peripheral blood. The V call is TRBV6-5, the J call TRBJ1-4, with TRBD1 matching 9 bases. This CDR3 reads CASRDGTGRGEKLFF. The CDR3 region has the DNA TGTGCCAGCAGGGATGGGACAGGGCGGGGAGAAAAACTGTTTTTT.